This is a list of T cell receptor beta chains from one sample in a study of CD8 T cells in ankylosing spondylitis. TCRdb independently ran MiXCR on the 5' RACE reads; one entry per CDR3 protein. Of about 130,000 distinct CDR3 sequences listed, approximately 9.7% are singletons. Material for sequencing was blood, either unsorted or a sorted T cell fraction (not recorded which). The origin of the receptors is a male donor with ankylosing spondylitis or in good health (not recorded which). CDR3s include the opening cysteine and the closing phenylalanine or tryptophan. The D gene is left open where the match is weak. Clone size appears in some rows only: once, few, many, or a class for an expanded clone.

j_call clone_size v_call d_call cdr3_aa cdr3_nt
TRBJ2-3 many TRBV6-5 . CASSYSIGSWIDTQYF TGTGCCAGCAGTTACTCGATCGGGAGTTGGATAGATACGCAGTATTTT
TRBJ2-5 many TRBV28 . CASSKTGSPGYSKETQYF TGTGCCAGCAGTAAGACAGGCTCCCCGGGGTATTCAAAAGAGACCCAGTACTTC
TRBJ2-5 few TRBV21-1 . CASSKAGTVKETQYF TGTGCCAGCAGCAAAGCGGGGACAGTGAAAGAGACCCAGTACTTC
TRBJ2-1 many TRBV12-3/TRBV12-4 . CASRRRENPEQFF TGTGCCAGCAGGCGCCGGGAAAATCCTGAGCAGTTCTTC
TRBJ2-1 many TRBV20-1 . CSASHRRVVSYNEQFF TGCAGTGCTAGCCATAGACGGGTCGTGTCCTACAATGAGCAGTTCTTC
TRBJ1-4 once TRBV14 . CASSHLGGGATNEKLFF TGTGCCAGCAGCCATTTAGGGGGAGGGGCAACTAATGAAAAACTGTTTTTT
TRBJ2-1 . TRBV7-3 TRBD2 CASSGPAGTSDYNEQFF TGTGCCAGCAGCGGACCGGCCGGGACTAGCGACTACAATGAGCAGTTCTTC
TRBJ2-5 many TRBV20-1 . CSASHSRLKETQYF TGCAGTGCTAGTCATAGTAGACTAAAAGAGACCCAGTACTTC
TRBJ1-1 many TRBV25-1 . CASSYIGEKTEAFF TGTGCCAGCAGTTACATAGGGGAAAAAACTGAAGCTTTCTTT
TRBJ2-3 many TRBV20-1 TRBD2 CSERLAGVDTQYF TGCAGTGAAAGACTAGCGGGAGTGGATACGCAGTATTTT
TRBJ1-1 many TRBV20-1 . CSANTLRSGTEAFF TGCAGTGCTAACACCTTAAGGTCGGGCACTGAAGCTTTCTTT
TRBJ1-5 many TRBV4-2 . CASSQGPGSNQPQHF TGTGCCAGCAGCCAAGGACCAGGCAGCAATCAGCCCCAGCATTTT
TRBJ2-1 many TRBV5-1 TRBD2 CASSLRTSGRGVYNEQFF TGCGCCAGCAGCTTGCGGACTAGCGGGAGGGGGGTCTACAATGAGCAGTTCTTC
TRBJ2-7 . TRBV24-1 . CATSAGSSYEQYF TGTGCCACCAGTGCAGGGAGCTCCTACGAGCAGTACTTC
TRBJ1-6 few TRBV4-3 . CASSQTTGLNSPLHF TGCGCCAGCAGCCAGACGACAGGACTTAATTCACCCCTCCACTTT
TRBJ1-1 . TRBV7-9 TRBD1 CASSLTGELNTEAFF TGTGCCAGCAGCTTGACAGGGGAACTGAACACTGAAGCTTTCTTT
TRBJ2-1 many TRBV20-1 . CSANLRGNLQSYNEQFF TGCAGTGCTAATCTCAGGGGAAACCTCCAATCCTACAATGAGCAGTTCTTC
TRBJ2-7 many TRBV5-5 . CASKGLLQDEQYF TGTGCCAGCAAGGGCCTACTCCAAGACGAGCAGTACTTC
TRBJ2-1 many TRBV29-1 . CSVEVVIPGQFF TGCAGCGTTGAAGTCGTAATCCCGGGGCAGTTCTTC
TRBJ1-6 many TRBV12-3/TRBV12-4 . CASCPASHNSPLHF TGTGCCAGCTGCCCGGCCAGCCATAATTCACCCCTCCACTTT
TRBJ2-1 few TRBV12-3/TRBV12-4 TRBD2 CASSSQRLAGLNNEQFF TGTGCCAGCAGCTCCCAAAGACTAGCGGGACTCAACAATGAGCAGTTCTTC
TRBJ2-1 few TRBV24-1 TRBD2 CATSDRLAGGLVHEQFF TGTGCCACCAGTGATCGCTTAGCGGGAGGGCTCGTCCATGAGCAGTTCTTC
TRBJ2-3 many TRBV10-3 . CAISDARVSDTDTQYF TGTGCCATCAGTGACGCCCGAGTCTCTGACACAGATACGCAGTATTTT
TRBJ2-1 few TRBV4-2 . CASSQDDAGSYNEQFF TGTGCCAGCAGCCAAGATGATGCGGGATCATACAATGAGCAGTTCTTC
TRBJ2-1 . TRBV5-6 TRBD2 CASSPGLAGGPRFF TGTGCCAGCAGCCCGGGACTAGCGGGAGGGCCTCGGTTCTTC
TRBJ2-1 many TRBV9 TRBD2 CASSVEGVLGLAGANEQFF TGTGCCAGCAGCGTAGAAGGGGTCTTGGGGCTAGCGGGAGCCAATGAGCAGTTCTTC
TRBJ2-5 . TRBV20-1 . CCARDDKPGSKETQYF TGCTGTGCTAGAGATGACAAGCCAGGGTCAAAAGAGACCCAGTACTTC
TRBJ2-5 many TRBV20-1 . CSATVERSQYF TGCAGTGCTACCGTCGAGCGGTCCCAGTACTTC
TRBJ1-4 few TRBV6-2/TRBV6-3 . CASSYSTYRNEKLFF TGTGCCAGCAGTTACTCGACGTACAGAAATGAAAAACTGTTTTTT
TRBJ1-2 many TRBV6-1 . CASSVTGYYGYTF TGTGCCAGCAGTGTAACAGGATACTATGGCTACACCTTC
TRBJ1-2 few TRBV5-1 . CASSLDTNYGYTF TGCGCCAGCAGCCTGGATACTAACTATGGCTACACCTTC
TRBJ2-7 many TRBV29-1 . CSVDWANEQYF TGCAGCGTCGACTGGGCAAACGAGCAGTACTTC
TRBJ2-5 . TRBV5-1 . CASSGGETQYF TGCGCCAGCAGCGGAGGGGAGACCCAGTACTTC
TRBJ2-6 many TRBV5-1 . CASSLYVAGANVLTF TGCGCCAGCAGCTTGTATGTGGCTGGGGCCAACGTCCTGACTTTC
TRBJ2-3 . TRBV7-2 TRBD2 CASRSGAGAPGDTQYF TGTGCCAGCAGATCAGGAGCGGGAGCCCCGGGAGATACGCAGTATTTT
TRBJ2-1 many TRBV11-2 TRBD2 CASSMGLAGGPVANEQFF TGTGCCAGCAGCATGGGACTAGCGGGAGGGCCGGTGGCGAATGAGCAGTTCTTC
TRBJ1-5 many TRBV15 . CATSTKEQPQHF TGTGCCACCAGCACCAAAGAACAGCCCCAGCATTTT
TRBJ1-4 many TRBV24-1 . CAGQRPCVDGTNEKLFF TGTGCTGGTCAGCGCCCTTGTGTTGATGGAACTAATGAAAAACTGTTTTTT
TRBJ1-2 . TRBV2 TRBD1 CASSEALGQGAGGYTF TGTGCCAGCAGTGAAGCGCTTGGACAGGGGGCGGGTGGCTACACCTTC
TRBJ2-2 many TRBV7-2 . CASFVGELFF TGTGCCAGCTTCGTCGGGGAGCTGTTTTTT
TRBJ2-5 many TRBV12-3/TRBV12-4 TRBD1 CASSLGQGGGQTQYF TGTGCCAGCAGTTTAGGACAGGGGGGCGGGCAGACCCAGTACTTC
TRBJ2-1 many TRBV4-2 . CASSQASGSSYNEQFF TGTGCCAGCAGCCAAGCGTCCGGGAGCTCCTACAATGAGCAGTTCTTC
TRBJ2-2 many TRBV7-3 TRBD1 CASSFDRDNTGELFF TGTGCCAGCAGCTTTGACAGGGATAACACCGGGGAGCTGTTTTTT
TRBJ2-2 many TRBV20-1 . CSADRNTGELFF TGCAGTGCTGATCGGAACACCGGGGAGCTGTTTTTT
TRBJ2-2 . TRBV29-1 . CSGGESGELFF TGCAGCGGAGGGGAGTCCGGGGAGCTGTTTTTT
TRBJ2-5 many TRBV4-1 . CASSQDGVETQYF TGCGCCAGCAGCCAAGATGGCGTGGAGACCCAGTACTTC
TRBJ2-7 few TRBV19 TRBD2 CASKVSGRATEQYF TGTGCCAGTAAAGTTAGCGGGAGGGCCACCGAGCAGTACTTC
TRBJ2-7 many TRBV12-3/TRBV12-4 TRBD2 CASSLEVAGTYEQYF TGTGCCAGCAGTTTAGAAGTAGCGGGAACCTACGAGCAGTACTTC
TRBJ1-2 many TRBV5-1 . CASKGIRGYTF TGCGCCAGCAAGGGCATTCGCGGCTACACCTTC
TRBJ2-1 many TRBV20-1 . CSAPGRRVEYEQFF TGCAGTGCACCGGGACGCCGAGTGGAATATGAGCAGTTCTTC
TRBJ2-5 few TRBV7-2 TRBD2 CASSLAGGGETQYF TGTGCCAGCAGCTTGGCGGGAGGTGGAGAGACCCAGTACTTC
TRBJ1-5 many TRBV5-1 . CASSLGTAKNQPQHF TGCGCCAGCAGCTTGGGTACAGCTAAAAATCAGCCCCAGCATTTT
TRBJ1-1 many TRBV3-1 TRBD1 CASSHGGQVYAQF TGTGCCAGCAGCCACGGGGGACAGGTATACGCCCAGTTT